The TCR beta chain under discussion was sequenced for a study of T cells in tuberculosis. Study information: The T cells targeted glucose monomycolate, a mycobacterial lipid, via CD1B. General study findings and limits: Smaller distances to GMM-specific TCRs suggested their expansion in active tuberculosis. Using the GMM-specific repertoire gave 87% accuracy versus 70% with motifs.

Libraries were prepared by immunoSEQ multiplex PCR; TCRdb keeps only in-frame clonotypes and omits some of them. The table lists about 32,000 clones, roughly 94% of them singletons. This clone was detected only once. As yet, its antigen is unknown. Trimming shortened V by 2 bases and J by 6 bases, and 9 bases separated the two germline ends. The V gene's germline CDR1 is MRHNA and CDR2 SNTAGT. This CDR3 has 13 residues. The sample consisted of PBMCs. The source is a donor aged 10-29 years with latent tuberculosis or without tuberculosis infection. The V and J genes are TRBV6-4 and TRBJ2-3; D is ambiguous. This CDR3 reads CASSDPEKDTQYF. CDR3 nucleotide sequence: TGTGCCAGCAGTGACCCTGAGAAGGATACGCAGTATTTT.